The table lists the clone carrying this T cell receptor (beta chain) with a few counts. The target antigen is unknown. TCR beta cDNA libraries included unique molecular identifiers. The yield from approximately 1 to 10 million T cells was 500,000 or so cDNA molecules in total. TCRdb used MiXCR to reprocess the PCR reads, holding one entry per CDR3 protein. The table has roughly 870,000 distinct CDR3 sequences, roughly half seen once. The data derive from a study of post-analysis software for immune sequencing data. Study context: Both relapsing-remitting and secondary progressive multiple sclerosis featured among the disease courses, as did progressive-relapsing multiple sclerosis. Study observations and caveats: With TRBV5-6, TRBV5-1 and TRBV20-1 included, 4 or 5 TRBV segments were more frequent in patients than in controls. Controls showed significantly higher normalized Chao1 diversity than did multiple sclerosis patients.

The J segment lost 4 bases and the V segment lost 6 bases, leaving 6 bases of the junction unmatched. This CDR3 is built from 14 residues. CDR1 and CDR2 from the germline V gene are MNHNY and SVGAGI (reference sequence). The V gene is TRBV6-6, the J gene TRBJ1-5; 7 nucleotides match TRBD1. This clonotype was sampled from a girl between 5 and 17 years old with multiple sclerosis. The sequencing input was blood. CDR3 loop: CASSRNRGNQPQHF. CDR3 nucleotide sequence: TGTGCCAGCAGCCGAAACAGGGGTAATCAGCCCCAGCATTTT.